What follows are 9 T cell receptor beta chains derived from one specimen sequenced in a study of T cells in Graves' hyperthyroidism and ophthalmopathy (dated by TCRdb to the late 2010s). The method behind the library was multiplex PCR. Sequencing instrument: Illumina HiSeq 2000. The TCR beta CDR3 regions were amplified from RNA transcripts. The TCR CDR3 was subjected to a first round of RT-PCR using the HTBI primer set and the Qiagen OneStep RT-PCR kit. The public reads were reanalyzed by TCRdb: fastp trimming at Q25, MiXCR alignment, in-frame beta chains only. For every CDR3 protein sequence, its rows merge into one entry that carries the most common genes and DNA. The sample table contains 300,000 to 450,000 distinct CDR3 sequences; only one count was recorded for over 15% of them. In total, the top ten clones hold roughly a sixth of the sample. Sequenced material: blood. Source of these receptors: a middle-aged woman with Graves' ophthalmopathy.

This clonotype was seen at least ten times. The chain links TRBV28 to TRBJ2-7; 11 nucleotides agree with TRBD1. The germline CDR1 and CDR2 sequences are MDHEN and SYDVKM. Trimming at V came to 3 bases and at J to 7 bases, leaving 8 bases not matched to a gene. The CDR3 loop spans 15 amino acids. The CDR3 DNA reads as TGTGCCAGCAGTTTCGTCGGGACAGGGGGTGGGGAGCAGTACTTC. Protein sequence: CASSFVGTGGGEQYF.

Ten or more counts support this clonotype. V usage is TRBV4-2 and J usage is TRBJ2-2, with TRBD2 identical over 8 bases. The V segment lost 4 bases and the J segment 2 bases; nucleotides outside the gene matches: 12. Looked up from germline, CDR1 is LGHNA and CDR2 is YNFKEQ. The CDR3 is made up of 18 amino acids. CDR3 in DNA: TGTGCCAGCAGCCCCCGAGGGAGCGGGAGATCAAACACCGGGGAGCTGTTTTTT. Its translation: CASSPRGSGRSNTGELFF.

This clonotype was seen at least ten times. This chain joins TRBV29-1 and TRBJ1-1; D might be TRBD1 (5 bases). The CDR3 loop spans 10 amino acids. Germline V lookup: CDR1 SQVTM, CDR2 ANQGSEA. V was clipped by 6 bases and J by 8 bases, with 10 bases between them. CDR3 in amino acids: CSVLGGEAFF. The CDR3 DNA reads TGCAGCGTCCTGGGGGGGGAAGCTTTCTTT.

The chain recombines TRBV19 with TRBJ2-5; a possible D gene is TRBD2 (7 bases). The V end lost 3 bases, the J end lost 2 bases, and 16 bases lay between the germline ends. The CDR3 runs to 16 residues. Looked up from germline, CDR1 is LNHDA and CDR2 is SQIVND (reference sequence). This CDR3 is CASSMGGGRPQETQYF. DNA of the CDR3: TGTGCCAGTAGTATGGGGGGCGGGAGACCTCAAGAGACCCAGTACTTC.

The sample holds many counts of this clonotype. The chain recombines TRBV4-3 with TRBJ2-5; D not resolved. Germline V CDR1 and CDR2: LGHNA, YSLEER. V gave up 0 bases and J gave up 4 bases, with 12 bases separating them. The CDR3 has 15 amino acids. The CDR3 loop is CASSQELSTRETQYF. Written as DNA, the CDR3 is TGCGCCAGCAGCCAAGAACTGTCTACTCGAGAGACCCAGTACTTC.

The sample holds many counts of this clonotype. This chain links TRBV27 with TRBJ2-2; tentatively, D is TRBD2 (6 bases). Trimming stripped 2 bases from V and 3 bases from J, with 13 bases between. The CDR3 consists of 16 residues. Germline assignment: CDR1 MNHEY and CDR2 SMNVEV (reference sequence). The CDR3 loop is CASSLRLARDTGELFF. CDR3 nucleotide sequence: TGTGCCAGCAGTTTAAGGCTAGCGCGAGACACCGGGGAGCTGTTTTTT.

Many counts were recorded for this clonotype. The chain has TRBV7-8 and TRBJ2-7, with 12 bases matching TRBD1. Trimming took 1 base from V and 6 from J; bases not matched to a gene: 1. The CDR3 consists of 14 residues. Looked up from germline, CDR1 is SGHVS and CDR2 is FQNEAQ. CDR3 DNA: TGTGCCAGCAGCTTAGGGGACAGGGGGCTCGAGCAGTACTTC. Amino acid sequence: CASSLGDRGLEQYF.

This clonotype came up many times. CDR3 sequence (DNA): TGTGCCAGCAGCCCCCATGGGGGGGCGCACGAGCAGTACTTC. Protein sequence: CASSPHGGAHEQYF. The rearrangement links TRBV9 to TRBJ2-7; D is possibly TRBD2 (7 bases). The CDR3 length is 14 residues. Trimming removed 4 bases at V and 5 bases at J, with 16 bases between. CDR1 is SGDLS and CDR2 is YYNGEE in the germline V gene.

Ten or more counts support this clonotype. This rearrangement joins TRBV7-2 to TRBJ1-2; perhaps TRBD1 as D (5 bases). This CDR3 has 13 amino acids. Germline CDR1 and CDR2: SGHTA and FQGNSA. Trimming cost V 3 bases and J 4 bases, with 9 bases left between them. The CDR3 loop reads CASSFRGGYGYTF. In nucleotides, the CDR3 is TGTGCCAGCAGCTTCCGCGGGGGCTATGGCTACACCTTC.